This T cell receptor beta chain is from a study of blood T cells in healthy people across ages. A J-beta primer mix and a sample-barcoded 5' primer were used in a second PCR of roughly 7 to 12 cycles. In TCRdb, the 5' RACE reads were re-called with MiXCR into one record per CDR3 protein. The table has about 1.1 million distinct CDR3 sequences, approximately 38% seen once. They isolated at least 7 million PBMCs from each sample. Trimming took 4 bases from V and 5 from J; bases not matched to a gene: 10. The CDR3 is made up of 16 amino acids. CDR1 is SGHRS, CDR2 YFSETQ, per germline. This clonotype was observed a few times.

Sequencing was performed on blood. This chain links TRBV5-1 with TRBJ1-4; 8 nucleotides agree with TRBD1. This receptor was taken from a man between 18 and 35 years old in good health. This CDR3 is CASSLDGTGLNEKLFF. The CDR3, as DNA: TGCGCCAGCAGCCTCGACGGGACAGGTCTAAATGAAAAACTGTTTTTT.